This T cell receptor (beta chain) was captured in a study of shared clonotypes between healthy human individuals (dated by TCRdb to 2020 to 2022). Background for the entire study: The cohort included three men and a couple of women between 18 and 49 years of age. For each donor, CD4 naive and CD4 memory were each given three plates, CD8 naive was given two plates, and CD8 memory was given one plate. The study deeply sequenced blood TCR repertoires of about five healthy adults to estimate repertoire size and the extent of clonotype sharing between individuals. To increase sequencing depth and limit assay-specific biases, different laboratories used diverse techniques to prepare libraries and sequence TCR repertoires. Per donor, leukapheresis produced somewhere between about 0.9 and 9.5 billion PBMCs.

Counted from cysteine to phenylalanine, this CDR3 has 11 amino acids. Only the CDR3 DNA is retained, 33 bases long and in frame from the first base. Relative to germline, V is 4 bases shorter and J is 4 bases shorter, with 5 bases between their ends. Reading the germline V gene gives CDR1 MDHEN and CDR2 SYDVKM. A remark on this clone: Its specific antigen is unknown. Possible read error: a much larger clone is one base away. Other DNA sequences from this sample encode an identical CDR3 as well.

Healthy HIV-negative adults with no recently reported acute infections or vaccinations were included as donors. Every donor was a Caucasian adult living in Nashville, Tennessee, USA. CD8 memory samples combined magnetically selected CD45RO+ cells with CCR7-negative CD45RA+ effector memory (TemRA) cells. After blood collection by leukapheresis, PBMCs were isolated using Ficoll-Histopaque density gradient centrifugation and then cryopreserved in the vapor phase of liquid nitrogen. Analytical flow cytometry was used to check the purity and quantity of every magnetically sorted T cell population. From each sorted fraction, genomic DNA was isolated and quantified by UV absorbance on a Nanodrop 2000c. Using the deep immunoSEQ assay, multiplex PCR amplified TCR CDR3 regions from genomic DNA. Genomic DNA extracted from each cell subset was distributed evenly over all wells of several immunoSEQ 96-well plates, and each plate served as one replicate. For sorted subsets, roughly 0.2 ug genomic DNA, equal to 30,000 or so T cell genomes, was loaded into each replicate PCR. Purified libraries were quantified with a Qubit 3.0 fluorometer, sized on a Bioanalyzer 2100, and re-quantified with the KAPA Library Quantification kit. Every immunoSEQ 96-well plate was sequenced on a separate single-read 150-cycle Illumina NextSeq 550 flow cell. The study's own analysis went as follows. Because the immunoSEQ output held only junctional sequences and lacked quality scores, the filtering could not match the filtering applied to full-length reads. To assign V/J genes and CDR3, sequences were annotated against IMGT germline references using PyIR, a Python wrapper for IgBLAST v1.9. Reads were removed for weak V/J assignments (E-value above 1e-6), missing CDR3, stop codons, out-of-frame junctions, or ambiguous translated residues. V3J clonotypes were defined by identical inferred V gene, J gene, and CDR3 amino acid sequence. To compute the percentage overlap between repertoires, the number of shared unique clonotypes was divided by the size of the smaller repertoire. Three approaches were used to assess repertoire richness: RTK rarefaction, the Chao1 estimator, and Recon v2.1 estimates of unobserved clonotypes. Generation probabilities were computed with OLGA for all TCRbeta clonotypes obtained by the gDNA method from a handful of donors. TCRdb mirrors the immuneACCESS table, restricted to in-frame sequences. Some clones are absent from its copies; in checked studies, under half trace to an unresolved V gene, and the reason for the others is unknown. For V, J and clone size, that table is used; D and trimming come from the DNA. The sample table shows about 96,000 clones, and over 60% are seen once. Roughly 52% of the sample goes to the ten largest clones.

The paper as a whole reports these results and caveats: Clonotypes shared by all four sorted-subset donors showed higher generation probabilities than non-shared clonotypes. About 5% of naive CD4, 3.5% of naive CD8, approximately 2.2% of memory CD4, and roughly 0.4% of memory CD8 clonotypes were shared across several donors. Larger estimated clonotype richness was generally found for naive subsets than for memory subsets. Because the study included only a small number of donors, the genetic and exposure-history diversity represented was limited. Sampling was restricted to blood, and TCR repertoires in tissue are likely to differ from TCR repertoires in blood. Even with the large sequencing depth, rarefaction of the sorted-subset datasets indicated that sequencing was incomplete. Based on pairwise subsampling, the degree of clonotype sharing among donors was expected to be affected by sequencing depth.

The sequence joins TRBV28 to TRBJ2-7; the D gene remains uncertain. The specimen was memory CD8+ T cells sorted from blood. The cell subset or site label here, explained by the study, means: CD45RO+ cells pooled with CCR7-negative TemRA cells. This clonotype was sampled from a man aged 25 to 45 in good health. The nucleotides read TGTGCCAGCAGTTCCTATTACGAGCAGTACTTC. Translation gives CASSSYYEQYF.